This entry lists 7 T cell receptor beta chains sequenced from one sample in a study of shared clonotypes between healthy human individuals. Produced via immunoSEQ multiplex PCR; TCRdb's table is partial and in-frame only. The table lists around 2.1 million clones, 90% to 96% of them singletons, with 0.1% to 0.15% in the top ten. Material for sequencing was naive CD4+ T cells sorted from blood. Subset given: CD45RA+ positively selected. The receptors come from a young man in good health.

The chain is built from TRBV16 and TRBJ2-7, with D possibly matching TRBD1 (6 bases). The germline V gene has CDR1 KGHSY and CDR2 FQNENV. CDR3 length: 14 residues. V was trimmed by 4 bases and J by 3 bases, leaving 13 bases between them. DNA for the CDR3: TGTGCCAGCAGCCCTGGGGGACAACTCTACGAGCAGTACTTC. Translation gives CASSPGGQLYEQYF.

V gene TRBV2 combines with J gene TRBJ1-5; 8 bases fit TRBD1. This CDR3 is built from 14 residues. J gave up 2 bases and V 5 bases, and 2 bases lay outside the gene matches. Germline values: CDR1 SNHLY, CDR2 FYNNEI. The CDR3 DNA reads as TGTGCCAGCAGTCGGACAGGGCGCAATCAGCCCCAGCATTTT. Translated: CASSRTGRNQPQHF.

About this clone: Other DNA sequences in the same sample also yield this CDR3. V is TRBV2 and J is TRBJ1-6; D is uncertain. V was pared by 6 bases and J by 10 bases, with 10 bases between. The CDR3 sequence is 12 residues long. The germline CDR1 and CDR2 sequences are SNHLY and FYNNEI. The chain's CDR3 is CASRPEDSPLHF. The CDR3 DNA reads TGTGCCAGCAGGCCCGAGGACTCACCCCTCCACTTT. The full variable domain, its missing parts supplied by reference TRBV2 and TRBJ1-6, is EPEVTQTPSHQVTQMGQEVILRCVPISNHLYFYWYRQILGQKVEFLVSFYNNEISEKSEIFDDQFSVERPDGSNFTLKIRSTKLEDSAMYFCASRPEDSPLHFGNGTRLTVT.

This clone has only one observation. This chain joins TRBV6-5 and TRBJ1-6; the D is unclear. The length of the CDR3 is 16 residues. The germline V gene has CDR1 MNHEY and CDR2 SVGAGI. The germline V and J ends were trimmed by 2 bases and 0 bases, with 8 bases remaining between them. CDR3 coding DNA: TGTGCCAGCAGTTACGGCAGGAACTCCTATAATTCACCCCTCCACTTT. Translation: CASSYGRNSYNSPLHF.

V is TRBV6-5 and J is TRBJ1-1; weak D call: TRBD1 (5 bases). This CDR3 has 12 residues. Between the trimmed V and J ends, which lost 6 bases and 6 bases, there was a span of 11 bases. In germline, CDR1 is MNHEY, CDR2 SVGAGI. CDR3 protein: CASREGAAEAFF. DNA for the CDR3: TGTGCCAGCAGAGAAGGGGCGGCTGAAGCTTTCTTT.

V and J are TRBV25-1 and TRBJ2-5; D might be TRBD1 (6 bases). The V and J ends lost 1 base and 2 bases respectively, with 11 bases between them. The germline V gene has CDR1 MGHDK and CDR2 SYGVNS. This CDR3 has 15 residues. The CDR3 spells CASSESGRGQETQYF. In nucleotides, the CDR3 is TGTGCCAGCAGTGAATCAGGAAGGGGGCAAGAGACCCAGTACTTC.

The V and J genes are TRBV30 and TRBJ2-5; tentative D call: TRBD1 (5 bases). The CDR3 spans 15 residues. Looked up from germline, CDR1 is GTSNPN and CDR2 is SVGIG (reference sequence). V shed 0 bases and J shed 0 bases, with 11 bases lying between them. The CDR3 DNA reads TGTGCCTGGAGTGTACAGGCATGGTACCAAGAGACCCAGTACTTC. Translation gives CAWSVQAWYQETQYF.